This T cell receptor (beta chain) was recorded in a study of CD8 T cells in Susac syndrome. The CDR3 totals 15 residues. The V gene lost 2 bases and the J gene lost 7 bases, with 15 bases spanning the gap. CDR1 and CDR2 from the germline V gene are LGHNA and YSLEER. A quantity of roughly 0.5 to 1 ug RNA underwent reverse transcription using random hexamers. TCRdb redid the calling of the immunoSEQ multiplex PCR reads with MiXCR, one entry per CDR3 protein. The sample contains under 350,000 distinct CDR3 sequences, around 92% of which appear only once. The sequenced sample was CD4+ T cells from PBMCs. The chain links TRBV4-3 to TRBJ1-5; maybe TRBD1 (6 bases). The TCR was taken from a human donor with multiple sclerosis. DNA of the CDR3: TGCGCCAGCAGCCAAATTACAGGGATGGGCCAGCCCCAGCATTTT. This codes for CASSQITGMGQPQHF.